The rows below give T cell receptor beta chains drawn from one sample of a study of T-cell memory formation after mild COVID-19. TCRdb independently ran MiXCR on the 5' RACE reads; one entry per CDR3 protein. The profile shows 250,000 to 350,000 distinct CDR3 sequences, around 19% of them singletons. Material: PBMCs or a T cell subset sorted from them (not recorded which). These receptors were collected from a man aged 18 to 30 who had mild COVID-19 (a few samples of this study predate the infection). Cell type and time point are not known. Each CDR3 is given with its conserved first and last residue. A D gene is named only where the DNA matches it firmly. Clone size is not always given. Where it is, it says once, few, many or a class for expanded clones.

clone_size j_call d_call v_call cdr3_aa cdr3_nt
few TRBJ2-3 - TRBV4-2 CASSQGSGKNTDTQYF TGTGCCAGCAGCCAAGGGTCAGGAAAAAACACAGATACGCAGTATTTT
few TRBJ1-2 TRBD1 TRBV24-1 CATSDPGQLYGYTF TGTGCCACCAGTGACCCGGGACAGCTCTATGGCTACACCTTC
- TRBJ2-5 - TRBV11-1 CASSPSPGGMETQYF TGTGCCAGCAGCCCTAGCCCAGGGGGGATGGAGACCCAGTACTTC
few TRBJ1-2 - TRBV20-1 CSARDGWQNYGYTF TGCAGTGCTAGAGATGGATGGCAGAACTATGGCTACACCTTC
few TRBJ1-1 - TRBV5-6 CASSTRVGTEAFF TGTGCCAGCAGCACCAGGGTTGGGACTGAAGCTTTCTTT
once TRBJ2-5 TRBD2 TRBV7-9 CASSSQRGQETQYF TGTGCCAGCAGCTCCCAGCGGGGGCAAGAGACCCAGTACTTC
- TRBJ1-5 - TRBV7-9 CASSLFRDDQPQHF TGTGCCAGCAGCTTATTCAGGGACGATCAGCCCCAGCATTTT
- TRBJ2-2 - TRBV12-3/TRBV12-4 CAIIPGALPDTGELFF TGTGCCATTATACCGGGGGCCCTACCAGACACCGGGGAGCTGTTTTTT
- TRBJ1-2 - TRBV7-9 CASSLAGNYGYAF TGTGCCAGCAGCTTGGCGGGAAACTATGGCTACGCCTTC
many TRBJ2-1 - TRBV7-8 CASSLRGSYNEQFF TGTGCCAGCAGCTTAAGGGGCTCCTACAATGAGCAGTTCTTC
- TRBJ1-1 - TRBV27 CASIMEPGGTEAFF TGTGCCAGCATCATGGAGCCCGGAGGGACTGAAGCTTTCTTT
- TRBJ1-1 - TRBV29-1 CSVEEVGGMDEAFF TGCAGCGTTGAAGAGGTCGGGGGCATGGATGAAGCTTTCTTT
few TRBJ1-1 - TRBV14 CASSPTVGGAFF TGTGCCAGCAGCCCAACGGTGGGGGGAGCTTTCTTT
few TRBJ2-2 - TRBV4-3 CASSHSGNGELFF TGCGCCAGCAGCCATTCAGGGAACGGGGAGCTGTTTTTT
- TRBJ2-5 TRBD1 TRBV7-9 CASSSGQGRQETQYF TGTGCCAGCAGCTCGGGACAGGGGCGCCAAGAGACCCAGTACTTC
many TRBJ1-5 - TRBV12-3/TRBV12-4 CASSPPGTSNQPQHF TGTGCCAGCAGTCCTCCCGGGACCAGCAATCAGCCCCAGCATTTT
few TRBJ1-3 TRBD1 TRBV7-9 CASSFGTGDISGNTIYF TGTGCCAGCAGCTTCGGGACAGGGGATATCTCTGGAAACACCATATATTTT
many TRBJ2-5 - TRBV7-9 CASSFLSLASETQYF TGTGCCAGCAGCTTTCTCTCGTTGGCCTCAGAGACCCAGTACTTC
- TRBJ2-2 - TRBV4-3 CASSHPAAGLSGELFF TGCGCCAGCAGCCACCCCGCGGCTGGCCTCTCCGGGGAGCTGTTTTTT
few TRBJ2-2 TRBD2 TRBV6-1 CASLRTSGPEATGELFF TGTGCCAGCCTACGGACTAGCGGTCCGGAGGCGACCGGGGAGCTGTTTTTT
few TRBJ2-6 - TRBV7-3 CASSPSLSGANVLTF TGTGCCAGCAGCCCCTCTCTCTCTGGGGCCAACGTCCTGACTTTC
- TRBJ1-5 - TRBV4-1 CASSQFATAANQPQHF TGCGCCAGCAGCCAATTCGCAACTGCTGCGAATCAGCCCCAGCATTTT
- TRBJ2-3 - TRBV6-2/TRBV6-3 CASTPSSADTQYF TGTGCCAGCACACCCTCCTCCGCAGATACGCAGTATTTT
- TRBJ2-1 TRBD1 TRBV2 CASSWGQGVDNEQFF TGTGCCAGCAGCTGGGGACAGGGGGTAGACAATGAGCAGTTCTTC
few TRBJ1-5 - TRBV7-8 CASGGSNQPQHF TGTGCCAGCGGAGGGAGCAATCAGCCCCAGCATTTT
- TRBJ2-2 TRBD1 TRBV20-1 CSARDRDTGNTGELFF TGCAGTGCCCGGGACAGGGATACGGGAAACACCGGGGAGCTGTTTTTT
few TRBJ2-4 - TRBV7-2 CASSLDGEGRRGNIQYF TGTGCCAGCAGCTTAGACGGGGAGGGCAGGAGGGGGAACATTCAGTACTTC
- TRBJ2-3 TRBD1 TRBV10-3 CAITRTGPGTDTQYF TGTGCCATCACCAGGACAGGGCCGGGCACAGATACGCAGTATTTT
- TRBJ1-6 - TRBV7-9 CASREDNGGSPLHF TGTGCCAGCAGGGAAGACAATGGCGGTTCACCCCTCCACTTT
few TRBJ2-3 TRBD2 TRBV7-9 CASSSMAGGTDTQYF TGTGCCAGCAGCTCAATGGCGGGGGGCACAGATACGCAGTATTTT
few TRBJ2-3 - TRBV6-2/TRBV6-3 CASSYKYPTDTQYF TGTGCCAGCAGTTACAAGTACCCCACAGATACGCAGTATTTT
- TRBJ2-5 - TRBV7-3 CASSPSPSQETQYF TGTGCCAGCAGCCCCTCCCCATCGCAAGAGACCCAGTACTTC
- TRBJ1-1 - TRBV12-3/TRBV12-4 CAGHRVLGEAFF TGTGCCGGCCACAGGGTACTAGGGGAAGCTTTCTTT
- TRBJ1-6 TRBD1 TRBV7-9 CASSSVRGQGNSPLHF TGTGCCAGCAGCTCGGTCCGGGGACAGGGGAATTCACCCCTCCACTTT
many TRBJ1-1 - TRBV5-1 CASGNLNLATGFAEAFF TGCGCCAGCGGGAACCTTAATCTTGCCACAGGGTTCGCTGAAGCTTTCTTT
- TRBJ2-3 TRBD1 TRBV7-9 CASSLVTGVVTQYF TGTGCCAGCAGCTTAGTCACAGGGGTGGTTACGCAGTATTTT
- TRBJ1-1 TRBD1 TRBV4-1 CASSQEILTDRGGTEAFF TGCGCCAGCAGCCAAGAAATCTTAACCGACAGGGGAGGTACTGAAGCTTTCTTT
- TRBJ2-1 - TRBV7-2 CASSPGTTQFF TGTGCCAGCAGCCCAGGGACAACGCAGTTCTTC
- TRBJ2-3 - TRBV20-1 CSARVAGASDTQYF TGCAGTGCTAGAGTGGCGGGGGCTTCGGATACGCAGTATTTT
many TRBJ2-1 - TRBV20-1 CGTSSYNEQFF TGCGGAACTAGCAGTTACAATGAGCAGTTCTTC
- TRBJ1-1 - TRBV20-1 CSARSTGRGEAFF TGCAGTGCTAGATCGACGGGGCGGGGTGAAGCTTTCTTT
few TRBJ1-1 - TRBV11-2 CASSSLRLGKLAEAFF TGTGCCAGCAGCTCCCTGCGACTGGGGAAACTCGCGGAAGCTTTCTTT
few TRBJ2-5 - TRBV5-5 CASSFGDFFSETQYF TGTGCCAGCAGCTTTGGAGACTTTTTCTCAGAGACCCAGTACTTC
few TRBJ2-1 TRBD2 TRBV6-5 CASSRLAGGSYNEQFF TGTGCCAGCAGCCGCCTAGCGGGGGGTTCCTACAATGAGCAGTTCTTC
few TRBJ2-1 - TRBV5-1 CASRSTGGNYNEQFF TGCGCCAGCAGATCCACGGGGGGCAACTACAATGAGCAGTTCTTC